This record looks at one TCR beta chain sequence and its context. This sample was taken from a study of OX40 agonist ivuxolimab in advanced cancers. Study in general: An anti-OX40 (CD134) antibody with agonistic activity, ivuxolimab, was administered to patients. Patients in dose escalation had liver, melanoma, kidney or head and neck cancers.

Assay: immunoSEQ multiplex PCR; the TCRdb copy retains only in-frame clones and omits some. The table shows around 70,000 clones, with approximately 80% occurring only once. With V trimmed by 5 bases and J by 0 bases, 2 bases remained unmatched. CDR3 length: 14 amino acids. Per the germline V gene, CDR1 is SNHLY and CDR2 is FYNNEI. The specimen was CD4+ or CD8+ T cells sorted from blood, collected in a trial of the OX40 agonist ivuxolimab. The chain has TRBV2 and TRBJ2-3, with 7 bases matching TRBD1. The receptor was isolated from an adult with an advanced solid tumor such as melanoma, head and neck, liver or kidney cancer. DNA for the CDR3: TGTGCCAGCAGTAGGGACAGCAGCACAGATACGCAGTATTTT. Translated, it gives CASSRDSSTDTQYF.